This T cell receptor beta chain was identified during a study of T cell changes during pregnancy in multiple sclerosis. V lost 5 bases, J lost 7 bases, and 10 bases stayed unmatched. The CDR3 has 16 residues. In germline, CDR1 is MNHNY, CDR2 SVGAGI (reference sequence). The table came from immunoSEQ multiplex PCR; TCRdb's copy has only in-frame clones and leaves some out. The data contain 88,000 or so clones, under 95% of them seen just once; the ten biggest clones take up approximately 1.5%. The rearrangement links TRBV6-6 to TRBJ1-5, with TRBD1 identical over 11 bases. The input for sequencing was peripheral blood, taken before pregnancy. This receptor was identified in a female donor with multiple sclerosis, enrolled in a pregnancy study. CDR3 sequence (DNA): TGTGCCAGCAGTACGCAGGGACAGGGGGGAGGACAGCCCCAGCATTTT. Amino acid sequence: CASSTQGQGGGQPQHF.